This TCR beta chain stems from a study of cytotoxic CD8 clonotypes in ibrutinib-treated CLL. Study details: Among patients, 24 responded partially and 2 completely; around 15 then stayed remitted and roughly 12 progressed after median about 68 months.

The CDR3 sequence is 16 residues long. V lost 0 bases and J lost 4; bases outside the gene matches: 1. Germline V gene lookup returns CDR1 LGHNT and CDR2 FRNRAP. The data were produced by immunoSEQ multiplex PCR, yet TCRdb's version contains in-frame clones alone and is incomplete. The table lists around 200,000 clones, more than 75% of them singletons. The chain recombines TRBV12-5 with TRBJ2-3; TRBD2 agrees at 13 bases. This receptor was identified in a human donor with chronic lymphocytic leukemia. The source was PBMCs, collected after 12 months of ibrutinib treatment. The DNA of the CDR3 is TGTGCTAGTGGTTTGGTACTAGCGGGGGGGGCAGATACGCAGTATTTT. Amino acids: CASGLVLAGGADTQYF. The whole variable domain, remainder taken from reference TRBV12-5 and TRBJ2-3, is DARVTQTPRHKVTEMGQEVTMRCQPILGHNTVFWYRQTMMQGLELLAYFRNRAPLDDSGMPKDRFSAEMPDATLATLKIQPSEPRDSAVYFCASGLVLAGGADTQYFGPGTRLTVL.